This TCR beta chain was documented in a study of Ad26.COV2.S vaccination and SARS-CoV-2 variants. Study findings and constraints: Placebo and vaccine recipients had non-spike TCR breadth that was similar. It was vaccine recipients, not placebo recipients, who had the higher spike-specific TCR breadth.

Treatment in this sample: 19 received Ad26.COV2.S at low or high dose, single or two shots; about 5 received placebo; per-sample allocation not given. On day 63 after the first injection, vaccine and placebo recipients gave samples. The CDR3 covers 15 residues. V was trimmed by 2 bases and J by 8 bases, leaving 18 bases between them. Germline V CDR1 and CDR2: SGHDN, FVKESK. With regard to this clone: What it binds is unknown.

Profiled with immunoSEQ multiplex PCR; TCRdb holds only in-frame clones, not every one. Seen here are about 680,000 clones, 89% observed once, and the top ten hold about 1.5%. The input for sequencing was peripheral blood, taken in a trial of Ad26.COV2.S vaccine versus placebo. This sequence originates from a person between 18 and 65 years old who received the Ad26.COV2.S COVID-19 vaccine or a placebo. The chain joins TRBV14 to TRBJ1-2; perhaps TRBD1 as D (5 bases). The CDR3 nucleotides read TGTGCCAGCAGCCAATCCGACAGTTCTTCGCGGGGCTACACCTTC. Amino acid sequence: CASSQSDSSSRGYTF.